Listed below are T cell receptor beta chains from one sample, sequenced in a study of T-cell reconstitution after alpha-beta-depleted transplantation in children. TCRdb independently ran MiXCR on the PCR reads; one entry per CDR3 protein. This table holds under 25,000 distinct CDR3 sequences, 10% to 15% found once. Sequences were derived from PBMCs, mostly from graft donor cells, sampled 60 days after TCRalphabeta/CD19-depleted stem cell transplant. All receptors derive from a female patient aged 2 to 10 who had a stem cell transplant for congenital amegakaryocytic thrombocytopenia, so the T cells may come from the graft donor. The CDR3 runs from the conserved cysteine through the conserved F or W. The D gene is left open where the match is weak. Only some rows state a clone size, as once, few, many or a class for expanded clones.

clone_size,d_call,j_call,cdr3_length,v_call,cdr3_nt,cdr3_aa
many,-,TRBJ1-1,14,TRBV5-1,TGCGCCAGCAGCTGGTCGCTGGGGGCGATAGAAGCTTTCTTT,CASSWSLGAIEAFF
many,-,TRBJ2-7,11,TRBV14,TGTGCCAGCAGCCAAGCGTACGAGCAGTACTTC,CASSQAYEQYF
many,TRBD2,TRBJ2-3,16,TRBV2,TGTGCCAGCACCGGCGGACTAGCGGATCGTGGCGATACGCAGTATTTT,CASTGGLADRGDTQYF
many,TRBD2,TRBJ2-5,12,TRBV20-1,TGCAGTGCGATGGGACTACAAGAGACCCAGTACTTC,CSAMGLQETQYF
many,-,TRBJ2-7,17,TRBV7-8,TGTGCCAGCAGCTGGGAAGAGGGGTCAGTTCCACCTACGAAGCAGTACTTC,CASSWEEGSVPPTKQYF
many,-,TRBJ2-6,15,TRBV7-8,TGTGCCAGCAGCTTAGCCGGGCCAGGGGCCAACGTCCTGACTTTC,CASSLAGPGANVLTF
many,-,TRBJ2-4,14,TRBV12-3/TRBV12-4,TGTGCCAGCAGCCAATTACGCGTCAAAAACATTCAGTACTTC,CASSQLRVKNIQYF
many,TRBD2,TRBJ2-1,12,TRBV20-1,TGCAGTGCTCACCTGTCGGGGGGTGAGCAGTTCTTC,CSAHLSGGEQFF
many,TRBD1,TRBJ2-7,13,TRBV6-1,TGTGCCAGCAGGGGGACAGGAACCTACGAGCAGTACTTC,CASRGTGTYEQYF
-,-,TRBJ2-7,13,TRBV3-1,TGTGCCAGCAGCGGAGAAGCTTCCTACGAGCAGTACTTC,CASSGEASYEQYF
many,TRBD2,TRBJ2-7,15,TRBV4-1,TGCGCCAGCAGCCAAGTGCCAGCGGGGTCCTACGAGCAGTACTTC,CASSQVPAGSYEQYF
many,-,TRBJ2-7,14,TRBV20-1,TGCAGTGCTAGTCCGGCTAGCGATGCCTACGAGCAGTACTTC,CSASPASDAYEQYF
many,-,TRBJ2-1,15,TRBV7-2,TGTGCCAGCAGCCTGGATCTAGCGTCAGAGAATGAGCAGTTCTTC,CASSLDLASENEQFF
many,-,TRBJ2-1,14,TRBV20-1,TGCAGTGCCCACTGGTCTAACGCATACAATGAGCAGTTCTTC,CSAHWSNAYNEQFF
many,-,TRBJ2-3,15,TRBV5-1,TGCGCCAGCAGCTTGGTGGACCCCCGGGGAGATACGCAGTATTTT,CASSLVDPRGDTQYF
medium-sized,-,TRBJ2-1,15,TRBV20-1,TGCAGTGCTAGTCCTAGCGTAAGCTCCTACAATGAGCAGTTCTTC,CSASPSVSSYNEQFF
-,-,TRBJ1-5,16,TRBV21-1,TGTGTTAGCAGCACTAGGACCTGGGGAGGAAATCAGCCCCAGCATTTT,CVSSTRTWGGNQPQHF
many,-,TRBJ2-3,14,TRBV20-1,TGCAGTGCTAGAGAAGACTATGCCACAGATACGCAGTATTTT,CSAREDYATDTQYF
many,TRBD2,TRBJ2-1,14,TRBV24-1,TGTGCCACCAGTGATCACCCGGAGCGGGAGGGCCGAGGGTTC,CATSDHPEREGRGF
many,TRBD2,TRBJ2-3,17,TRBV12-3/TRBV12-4,TGTGCCAGCAGTTTATCCCTAGCGGGAGTGGGCACAGATACGCAGTATTTT,CASSLSLAGVGTDTQYF
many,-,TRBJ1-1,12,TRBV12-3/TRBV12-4,TGTGCCAGCAGTTTTCAGGGGACTGAAGCTTTCTTT,CASSFQGTEAFF
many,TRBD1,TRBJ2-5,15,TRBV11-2,TGTGCCAGCAGCTTACAGGACAGGGGGCCAGAGACCCAGTACTTC,CASSLQDRGPETQYF
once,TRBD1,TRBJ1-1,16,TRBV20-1,TGCAGTGCTAGAAAAACTTTCCGGGACAGGAACACTGAAGCTTTCTTT,CSARKTFRDRNTEAFF
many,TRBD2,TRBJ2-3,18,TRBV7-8,TGTGCCAGCAGCTTAATCCCCCGGCTAGCGGGCTACACAGATACGCAGTATTTT,CASSLIPRLAGYTDTQYF
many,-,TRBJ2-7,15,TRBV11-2,TGTGCCAGCAGCTTAGGACCCGACAAGTCCTACGAGCAGTACTTC,CASSLGPDKSYEQYF
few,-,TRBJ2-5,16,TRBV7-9,TGTGCCAGCAGCTCGAGCCGACAGATTTCGAAAGAGACCCAGTACTTC,CASSSSRQISKETQYF
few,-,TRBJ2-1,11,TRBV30,TGTGCCTGGAAAGGGAACAATGAGCAGTTCTTC,CAWKGNNEQFF
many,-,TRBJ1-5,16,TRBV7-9,TGTGCCAGCAGCCCTTCACAGGGATATAGCAATCAGCCCCAGCATTTT,CASSPSQGYSNQPQHF
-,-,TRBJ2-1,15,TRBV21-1,TGTGCCAGCAGCAACAAAGCGGGAGGGCCGAATGAGCAGTTCTTC,CASSNKAGGPNEQFF
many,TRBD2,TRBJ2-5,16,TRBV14,TGTGCCAGCAGCCAAGTGGGACTAGCATACCAAGAGACCCAGTACTTC,CASSQVGLAYQETQYF
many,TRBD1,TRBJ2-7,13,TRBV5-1,TGCGCCAGCAGCCCCAGGACAGGCTACGAGCAGTACTTC,CASSPRTGYEQYF
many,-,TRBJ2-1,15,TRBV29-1,TGCAGCGTTGGAAGCGGTCTAGTACCCTACAATGAGCAGTTCTTC,CSVGSGLVPYNEQFF
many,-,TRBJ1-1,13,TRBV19,TGTGCCAGTAGTATAGAGGAGGACACTGAAGCTTTCTTT,CASSIEEDTEAFF
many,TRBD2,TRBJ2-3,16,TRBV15,TGTGCCACCAGCAGATTCGGGGGGGGGAGGACAGATACGCAGTATTTT,CATSRFGGGRTDTQYF
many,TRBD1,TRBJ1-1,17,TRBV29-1,TGCAGCGTTGATATTCCGGGACAGTCTCCATTGAACACTGAAGCTTTCTTT,CSVDIPGQSPLNTEAFF
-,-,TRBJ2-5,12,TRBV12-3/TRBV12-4,TGTGCCAGTACAGGTGACCAAGAGACCCAGTACTTC,CASTGDQETQYF
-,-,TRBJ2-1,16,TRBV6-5,TGTGCCAGCAGTTACGATTCGGAAGGCGGCCTCAATGAGCAGTTCTTC,CASSYDSEGGLNEQFF
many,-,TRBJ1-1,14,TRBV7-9,TGTGCCAGCAGCTTATTATCCTTGAACACTGAAGCTTTCTTT,CASSLLSLNTEAFF